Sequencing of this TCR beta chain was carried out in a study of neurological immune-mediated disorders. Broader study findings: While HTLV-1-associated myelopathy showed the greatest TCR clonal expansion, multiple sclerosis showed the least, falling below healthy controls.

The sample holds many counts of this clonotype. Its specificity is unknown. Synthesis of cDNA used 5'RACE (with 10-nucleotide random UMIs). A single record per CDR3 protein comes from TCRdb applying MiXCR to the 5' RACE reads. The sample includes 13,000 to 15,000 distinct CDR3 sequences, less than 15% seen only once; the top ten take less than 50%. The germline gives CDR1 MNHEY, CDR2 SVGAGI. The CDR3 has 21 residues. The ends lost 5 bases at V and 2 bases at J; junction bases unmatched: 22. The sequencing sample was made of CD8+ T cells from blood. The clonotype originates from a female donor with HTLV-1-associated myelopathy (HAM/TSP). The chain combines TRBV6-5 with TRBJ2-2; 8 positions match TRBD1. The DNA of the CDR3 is TGTGCCAGCAGTACCCGCGTAGCGGAACAGGGGGTTAGGGTAAACACCGGGGAGCTGTTTTTT. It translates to CASSTRVAEQGVRVNTGELFF.